This T cell receptor beta chain originates from a study of radiation and T cells in renal cell carcinoma. Findings of the study overall: Pretreatment tumor biopsies were lacking, so baseline clonotypes are unknown. In blood, top tumor clones expanded by 2 weeks, shrinking by 4.

This clone showed up just a few times. Antigen unknown. The germline V gene has CDR1 MNHEY and CDR2 SMNVEV (reference sequence). The CDR3 extends over 15 amino acids. Trimming shortened V by 2 bases and J by 4 bases, and 12 bases separated the two germline ends. Method: immunoSEQ multiplex PCR; TCRdb's copy keeps in-frame clones and lacks some. This sample has about 150,000 clones, with 65% to 90% found just once. Time point: blood 4 weeks post-SBRT, at nephrectomy. Treatment of the sample: 15 Gy SBRT to primary tumor, nephrectomy 4 weeks later. Nephrectomy followed 15 Gy stereotactic body radiation by 4 weeks.

The receptor was derived from a woman in her forties or fifties with renal cell carcinoma. This material consisted of blood, taken from a patient whose treatment included radiotherapy and nephrectomy. This rearrangement joins TRBV27 to TRBJ1-5; no firm D call. The CDR3: CASSLRRGLNQPQHF. For the CDR3, the DNA is TGTGCCAGCAGTTTAAGGAGAGGGCTGAATCAGCCCCAGCATTTT.